This record looks at one TCR beta chain sequence and its context. Its target is unknown. This sample was included in a study of T-cell reconstitution after alpha-beta-depleted transplantation in children. The CDR3 extends over 13 amino acids. Germline V gene lookup returns CDR1 GTSNPN and CDR2 SVGIG (reference sequence). The V gene end was trimmed by 1 base and the J gene end by 2 bases; junction bases not matched to a gene: 2. Unique molecular identifiers were used to barcode this TCRbeta library. One entry per CDR3 protein, called by TCRdb with MiXCR from the PCR reads. The sample has 610,000 or so distinct CDR3 sequences, 27% seen once. General observations from the study: There were some patients whose high TCRbeta diversity at day 60 came from surviving recipient T cells and thymic progenitors.

This rearrangement joins TRBV30 to TRBJ2-7; 7 nucleotides agree with TRBD2. Sequences were derived from PBMCs, sampled before TCRalphabeta/CD19-depleted stem cell transplant. The sequence was collected from a boy in the first two years of life with Wiskott-Aldrich syndrome, due to receive a stem cell transplant. The DNA for the CDR3 is TGTGCCTGGAGTGGCGGGAGCGCCTACGAGCAGTACTTC. Translating it yields CAWSGGSAYEQYF.